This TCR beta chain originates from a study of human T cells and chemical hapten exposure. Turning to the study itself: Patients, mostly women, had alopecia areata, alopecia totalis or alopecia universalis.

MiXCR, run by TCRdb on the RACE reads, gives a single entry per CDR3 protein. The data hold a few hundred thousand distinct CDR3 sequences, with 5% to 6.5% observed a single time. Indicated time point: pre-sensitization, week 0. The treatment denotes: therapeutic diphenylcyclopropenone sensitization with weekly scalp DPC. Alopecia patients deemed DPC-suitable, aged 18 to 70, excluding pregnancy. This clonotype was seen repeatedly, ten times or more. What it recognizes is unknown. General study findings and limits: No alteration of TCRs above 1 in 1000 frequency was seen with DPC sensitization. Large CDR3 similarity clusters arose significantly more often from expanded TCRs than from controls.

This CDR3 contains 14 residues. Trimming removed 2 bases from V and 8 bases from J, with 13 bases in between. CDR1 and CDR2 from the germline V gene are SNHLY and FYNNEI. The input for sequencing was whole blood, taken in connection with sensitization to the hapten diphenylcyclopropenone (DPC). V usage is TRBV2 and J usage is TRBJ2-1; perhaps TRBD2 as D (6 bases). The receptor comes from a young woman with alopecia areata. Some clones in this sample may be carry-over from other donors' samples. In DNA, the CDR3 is TGTGCCAGCAGTGAATTCAGGGAGGATCATGAGCAGTTCTTC. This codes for CASSEFREDHEQFF.